This T cell receptor (beta chain) was recovered during a study of T cell responses to AZD1222 COVID-19 vaccine. Study results and limitations: Repertoire collection took place solely once the T cell response had peaked. Females made up more of the donors, who were largely white British, and clonal diversity may have come out too low.

This clone has a single count. The antigen is unknown. Analyses pooled second doses at about 4 or about 12 weeks. Measured with immunoSEQ multiplex PCR; TCRdb has only the in-frame clones, and not every one. The data hold some 150,000 clones, with about nine tenths observed a single time. Trimming took off 5 bases at V and 0 bases at J, with 13 bases between the two ends. This CDR3 has 15 residues. CDR1 and CDR2 (germline): SGHRS, YFSETQ. The TCR sequence derives from an adult who received the AZD1222 COVID-19 vaccine. This chain uses TRBV5-1 with TRBJ2-3, with D tentatively TRBD1 or TRBD2 (5 bases each). Sequenced here: peripheral blood, sampled 28 days after the second AZD1222 dose. As DNA, the CDR3 is TGCGCCAGCAGTGGGGGTAAAATCAGCACAGATACGCAGTATTTT. Protein product: CASSGGKISTDTQYF.